This T cell receptor (beta chain) was found in a study of T cell clonality in common variable immunodeficiency. This clone was counted only a few times. Antigen: not known. The read ends 3 residues early relative to the CDR3; the germline J gene fills the gap. Notes on the study in general: In common variable immunodeficiency, TCR beta chains reportedly carried fewer deletions and N-nucleotide insertions.

With V trimmed by 1 base and J by 4 bases, 9 bases remained unmatched. Germline CDR1 KGHSH, CDR2 LQKENI. The CDR3 consists of 19 residues. This table comes from immunoSEQ multiplex PCR, and its TCRdb copy is limited to in-frame clones, with some not included. The sample lists just under 5,500 clones, none appearing once, the ten largest making up around 13%. The sequenced material came from peripheral blood mononuclear cells. The chain carries TRBV18 and TRBJ2-1, with 14 bases matching TRBD2. The TCR comes from a human donor with common variable immunodeficiency. CDR3 sequence: CASSPLATSGGGAYNEQFF. The CDR3 bases that were read are TGTGCCAGCTCACCACTCGCGACTAGCGGGGGGGGAGCATACAATGAG.